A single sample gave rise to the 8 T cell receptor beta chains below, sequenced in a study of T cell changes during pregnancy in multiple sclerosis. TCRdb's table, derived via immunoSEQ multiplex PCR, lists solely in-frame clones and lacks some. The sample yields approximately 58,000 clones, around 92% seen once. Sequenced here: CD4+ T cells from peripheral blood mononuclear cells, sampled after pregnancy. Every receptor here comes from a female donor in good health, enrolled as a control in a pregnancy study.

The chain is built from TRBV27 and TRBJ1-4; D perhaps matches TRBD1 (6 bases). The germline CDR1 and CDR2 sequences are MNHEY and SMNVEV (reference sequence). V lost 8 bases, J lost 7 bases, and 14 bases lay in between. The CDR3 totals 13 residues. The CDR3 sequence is CASWGRIGEKLFF. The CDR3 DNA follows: TGTGCCAGCTGGGGGCGTATTGGTGAAAAACTGTTTTTT.

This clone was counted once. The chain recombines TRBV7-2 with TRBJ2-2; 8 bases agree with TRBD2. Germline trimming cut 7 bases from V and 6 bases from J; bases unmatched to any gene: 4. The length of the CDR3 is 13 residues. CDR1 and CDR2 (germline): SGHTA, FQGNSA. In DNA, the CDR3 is TGTGCCAGCACCGGGGGGGCGGCCGGGGAGCTGTTTTTT. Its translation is CASTGGAAGELFF.

The CDR3 DNA sequence: TGTGCCAGTAGTCCGCGGGACAGGGGAAATCAGCCCCAGCATTTT. It encodes CASSPRDRGNQPQHF. The rearrangement joins TRBV19 to TRBJ1-5, with 10 bases that match TRBD1. From germline, CDR1 is LNHDA and CDR2 SQIVND (reference sequence). The CDR3 sequence is 15 residues long. Germline trimming cut 5 bases from V and 4 bases from J; bases unmatched to any gene: 5.

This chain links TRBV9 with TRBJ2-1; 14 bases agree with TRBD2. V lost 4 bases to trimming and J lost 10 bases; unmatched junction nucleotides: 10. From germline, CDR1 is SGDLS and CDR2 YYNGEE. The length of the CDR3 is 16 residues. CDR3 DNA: TGTGCCAGCAGCTTCCGGACTAGCGGGGGGCCGGGGGAGCAGTTCTTC. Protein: CASSFRTSGGPGEQFF.

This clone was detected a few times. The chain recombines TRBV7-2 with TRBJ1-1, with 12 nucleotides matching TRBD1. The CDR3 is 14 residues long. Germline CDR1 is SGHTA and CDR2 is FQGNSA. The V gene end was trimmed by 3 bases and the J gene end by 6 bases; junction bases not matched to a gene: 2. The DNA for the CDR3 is TGTGCCAGCAGCTTCCGGGACAGGGGGCCTGAAGCTTTCTTT. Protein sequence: CASSFRDRGPEAFF.

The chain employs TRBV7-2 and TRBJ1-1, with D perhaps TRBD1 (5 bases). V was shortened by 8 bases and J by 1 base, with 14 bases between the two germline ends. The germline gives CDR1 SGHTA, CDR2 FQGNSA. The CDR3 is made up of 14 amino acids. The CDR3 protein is CASGKGQQNTEAFF. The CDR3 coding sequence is TGTGCCAGCGGCAAGGGGCAACAGAACACTGAAGCTTTCTTT.

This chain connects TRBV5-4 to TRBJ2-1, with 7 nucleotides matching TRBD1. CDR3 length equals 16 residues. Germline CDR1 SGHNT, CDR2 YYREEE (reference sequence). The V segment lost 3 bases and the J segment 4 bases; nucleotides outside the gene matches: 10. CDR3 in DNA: TGTGCCAGCAGCTCGGGACAGTCCCACCCATACAATGAGCAGTTCTTC. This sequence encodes CASSSGQSHPYNEQFF.

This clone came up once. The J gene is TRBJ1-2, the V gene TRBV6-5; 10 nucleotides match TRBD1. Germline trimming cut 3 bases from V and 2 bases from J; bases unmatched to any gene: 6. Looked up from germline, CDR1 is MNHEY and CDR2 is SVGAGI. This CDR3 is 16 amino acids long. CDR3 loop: CASSYPSTGGNYGYTF. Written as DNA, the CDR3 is TGTGCCAGCAGTTATCCCTCGACAGGGGGCAACTATGGCTACACCTTC.